The rows below give T cell receptor beta chains drawn from one sample of a study of siplizumab effects on memory and regulatory T cells. Profiled with immunoSEQ multiplex PCR; TCRdb holds only in-frame clones, not every one. The sample includes approximately 100,000 clones, 80% to 95% of them seen just once. The sequencing sample was made of non-Treg CD4+ T cells sorted from blood. The receptors stem from a human donor in good health. The CDR3 runs from the conserved cysteine through the conserved F or W. The D gene is left open where the match is weak. Only some rows state a clone size, as once, few, many or a class for expanded clones.

>once|-|TRBV6-5|TRBJ2-3
CASSYRGPPSTDTQYF
TGTGCCAGCAGTTACAGAGGGCCCCCCAGCACAGATACGCAGTATTTT
>-|-|TRBV7-2|TRBJ2-5
CASSLLDHRRTQYF
TGTGCCAGCAGCTTATTGGACCACCGGAGGACCCAGTACTTC
>-|TRBD1|TRBV19|TRBJ2-6
CASSDLRTGGSGANVLTF
TGTGCCAGTAGTGATCTAAGGACAGGGGGCTCTGGGGCCAACGTCCTGACTTTC
>once|-|TRBV25-1|TRBJ1-1
CASRSGLMNTEAFF
TGTGCCAGCAGGTCGGGGCTGATGAACACTGAAGCTTTCTTT
>-|-|TRBV5-4|TRBJ2-5
CASSLGGEVYRAQYF
TGTGCCAGCAGCTTGGGGGGGGAGGTATATCGGGCCCAGTACTTC
>-|-|TRBV2|TRBJ2-6
CASSDFGAGSGANVLTF
TGTGCCAGCAGTGATTTCGGGGCGGGCTCTGGGGCCAACGTCCTGACTTTC
>-|-|TRBV7-6|TRBJ2-7
CASSFAMGGGEQYF
TGTGCCAGCAGCTTCGCCATGGGGGGAGGCGAGCAGTACTTC
>-|-|TRBV23-1|TRBJ2-1
CASDNEQFF
TGCGCCAGCGACAATGAGCAGTTCTTC
>-|TRBD2|TRBV5-4|TRBJ2-1
CASSGGLAGGLYNEQFF
TGTGCCAGCAGCGGGGGACTAGCGGGAGGACTCTACAATGAGCAGTTCTTC
>-|TRBD2|TRBV5-8|TRBJ2-7
CASSPGLAGERSSSEQYF
TGTGCCAGCAGCCCCGGACTAGCGGGAGAACGATCTTCCTCCGAGCAGTACTTC
>-|-|TRBV30|TRBJ2-6
CAWSPRDAGLGANVLTF
TGTGCCTGGAGCCCCCGGGACGCCGGACTTGGGGCCAACGTCCTGACTTTC
>-|-|TRBV28|TRBJ1-4
CASSLGGRNEKLFF
TGTGCCAGCAGTTTAGGCGGGAGGAATGAAAAACTGTTTTTT
>-|TRBD2|TRBV6-4|TRBJ2-3
CASSDSGLAGDTQYF
TGTGCCAGCAGTGACTCGGGACTAGCGGGAGATACGCAGTATTTT
>once|TRBD1|TRBV5-1|TRBJ2-7
CASSGGQSTYEQYF
TGCGCCAGCAGCGGGGGACAGTCGACCTACGAGCAGTACTTC
>-|-|TRBV15|TRBJ1-2
CATSRGTANYGYTF
TGTGCCACCAGCAGAGGGACAGCTAACTATGGCTACACCTTC
>-|-|TRBV19|TRBJ2-1
CASSIAGGNNEQFF
TGTGCCAGTAGTATAGCGGGCGGGAACAATGAGCAGTTCTTC
>-|TRBD2|TRBV7-9|TRBJ2-7
CASSLVGSLAGGEQYF
TGTGCCAGCAGCTTAGTGGGATCCCTAGCGGGAGGCGAGCAGTACTTC
>-|-|TRBV4-3|TRBJ2-7
CASSQDRRGSYEQYF
TGCGCCAGCAGCCAAGATCGCAGGGGTTCCTACGAGCAGTACTTC
>-|-|TRBV15|TRBJ2-1
CATSKERGGLFYNEQFF
TGTGCCACCAGCAAAGAAAGAGGAGGCCTCTTTTACAATGAGCAGTTCTTC
>-|-|TRBV4-1|TRBJ1-3
CASRGQPRSGNTIYF
TGCGCCAGCAGAGGACAGCCCCGCTCTGGAAACACCATATATTTT
>-|TRBD2|TRBV5-1|TRBJ2-5
CASSLLASGRETQYF
TGCGCCAGCAGCTTGCTGGCTAGCGGGAGGGAGACCCAGTACTTC